The entry below describes one TCR beta chain. Its antigen is unknown. Combined were second doses at about 4 or about 12 weeks. The record originates from a study of T cell responses to AZD1222 COVID-19 vaccine. Notes on the study in general: Spike-specific TCR repertoires showed rising breadth and depth after two AZD1222 doses. Nearly half of the spike-specific TCRs reportedly recognize variant regions that carry no mutations. CD4 TCRs associated with vaccination spanned spike, dominating at 160-218 and 743-854.

Sequencing used immunoSEQ multiplex PCR; TCRdb keeps in-frame clones, though not all of them. The data hold some 99,000 clones, with about 87% observed a single time. The TCR comes from an adult who received the AZD1222 COVID-19 vaccine. The sample in question was peripheral blood, obtained 28 days after the second AZD1222 dose.

The CDR3 sequence is CSASPTTGETQYF. The CDR3 DNA follows: TGCAGTGCTAGTCCGACTACGGGAGAGACCCAGTACTTC. V and J are TRBV20-1 and TRBJ2-5; tentative D call: TRBD2 (5 bases). Germline values: CDR1 DFQATT, CDR2 SNEGSKA (reference sequence). Trimming shortened V by 3 bases and J by 4 bases, and 12 bases separated the two germline ends. This CDR3 comprises 13 residues.